The 26 T cell receptor beta chains below come from one sample, sequenced in a study of CD8+CD57+ T cells in acquired aplastic anemia. Patients chosen for sequencing had shown CD8+CD57+ cell expansion by flow cytometry. TCR beta VDJ and CDR3 profiling used genomic DNA as template. TCRdb fed the reads into MiXCR, producing one record per CDR3 protein. This sample has tens of thousands of distinct CDR3 sequences, with roughly two thirds found just once. The sample consisted of sorted CD4+, CD8+, or CD8+CD57+ T cells (not recorded which) from PBMCs. These receptors all stem from a human donor with aplastic anemia.

CDR3 sequence: CSAREDRRSSYEQYF. CDR3 DNA: TGCAGTGCTAGAGAGGACAGGAGGAGCTCCTACGAGCAGTACTTC. V and J are TRBV20-1 and TRBJ2-7; 7 bases map to TRBD1. In germline, CDR1 is DFQATT, CDR2 SNEGSKA (reference sequence). The CDR3 totals 15 residues. Trimming took 0 bases from V and 0 from J; bases not matched to a gene: 5.

This rearrangement joins TRBV25-1 to TRBJ2-1, with 9 bases aligning to TRBD1. The CDR3 extends over 13 amino acids. CDR1 and CDR2 (germline): MGHDK, SYGVNS. V gave up 6 bases and J gave up 4 bases; unmatched junction bases: 1. The CDR3 nucleotides read TGTGCCAGCAGGGACAGGGGATACAATGAGCAGTTCTTC. Translated: CASRDRGYNEQFF.

A single count supports this clonotype. The rearrangement joins TRBV9 to TRBJ1-6; no reliable D call. Trimming removed 2 bases at V and 11 bases at J, with 8 bases between. Germline V gene data show CDR1 as SGDLS and CDR2 as YYNGEE. The CDR3 is 12 amino acids. CDR3 protein: CASSVGNAPLHF. As DNA, the CDR3 is TGTGCCAGCAGCGTCGGGAACGCACCCCTCCACTTT. Filled out from reference TRBV9 and TRBJ1-6, the complete variable domain reads DSGVTQTPKHLITATGQRVTLRCSPRSGDLSVYWYQQSLDQGLQFLIQYYNGEERAKGNILERFSAQQFPDLHSELNLSSLELGDSALYFCASSVGNAPLHFGNGTRLTVT.

The chain recombines TRBV10-3 with TRBJ1-6, with a weak D call TRBD1 (5 bases). The germline V and J ends were trimmed by 11 bases and 8 bases, with 22 bases remaining between them. The CDR3 contains 15 residues. Germline values: CDR1 ENHRY, CDR2 SYGVKD. The CDR3 reads CASGQMGRGDSPLHF. Here the CDR3 DNA reads TGTGCCTCAGGACAAATGGGCCGGGGAGATTCACCCCTCCACTTT.

The rearrangement joins TRBV25-1 to TRBJ2-7; a weak D match, TRBD2 (6 bases). The CDR3 consists of 14 residues. V was cut by 5 bases and J by 2 bases, with 13 bases left in between. CDR1 and CDR2 (germline): MGHDK, SYGVNS. The CDR3 nucleotides are TGTGCCAGCAGTTTCGGGGGTTCGACCTACGAGCAGTACTTC. It is translated as CASSFGGSTYEQYF.

The rearrangement uses TRBV5-1 and TRBJ1-6; 9 bases fit TRBD1. The V and J ends lost 4 bases and 7 bases, in that order; junction bases with no gene match: 3. The CDR3 has 14 amino acids. Germline CDR1 and CDR2: SGHRS and YFSETQ. CDR3 in amino acids: CASSHGQGNSPLHF. CDR3 DNA: TGCGCCAGCAGCCATGGACAGGGGAATTCACCCCTCCACTTT.

V and J are TRBV11-2 and TRBJ2-7, with D possibly being TRBD1 (6 bases). The CDR3 runs 16 residues. Germline V CDR1 and CDR2: SGHAT, FQNNGV. Trimming removed 5 bases at V and 2 bases at J, with 19 bases between. In DNA, the CDR3 is TGTGCCAGCAGCCTCATTCCCCGGACAGAGACCTACGAGCAGTACTTC. Amino acids: CASSLIPRTETYEQYF.

The chain recombines TRBV29-1 with TRBJ1-2; D is possibly TRBD1 (6 bases). The germline V gene encodes CDR1 SQVTM and CDR2 ANQGSEA. The ends were cut back, 6 bases at V and 0 bases at J, with 20 bases in the middle. This CDR3 is built from 16 residues. The CDR3: CSVYGQLGRTNYGYTF. The CDR3 nucleotides read TGCAGCGTGTACGGACAGTTAGGGCGAACTAACTATGGCTACACCTTC.

J is TRBJ2-7 and V is TRBV15; D not certain. The germline gives CDR1 LNHNV, CDR2 YYDKDF (reference sequence). There are 13 residues in the CDR3. V was trimmed by 0 bases and J by 5 bases, leaving 8 bases between them. The CDR3 loop is CATSRDRSDEQYF. The CDR3 DNA sequence: TGTGCCACCAGCAGAGATCGTTCCGACGAGCAGTACTTC.

This clonotype was seen ten or more times. V usage is TRBV7-9 and J usage is TRBJ1-2; no clear D gene. This CDR3 has 15 residues. V shed 2 bases and J shed 4 bases, with 14 bases lying between them. Per the germline V gene, CDR1 is SEHNR and CDR2 is FQNEAQ (reference sequence). Here the CDR3 reads CASSLWTQKGYGYTF. The CDR3 DNA is TGTGCCAGCAGCTTATGGACCCAGAAGGGCTATGGCTACACCTTC.

The chain employs TRBV2 and TRBJ2-1; D is undetermined. V lost 1 base and J lost 6, with 1 base in between. Per the germline V gene, CDR1 is SNHLY and CDR2 is FYNNEI. There are 11 residues in the CDR3. CDR3 protein: CASSEGNEQFF. CDR3 nucleotides: TGTGCCAGCAGTGAAGGCAATGAGCAGTTCTTC.

The chain is built from TRBV20-1 and TRBJ1-2, with 7 bases lining up with TRBD1. CDR3 length: 12 residues. CDR1 and CDR2 (germline): DFQATT, SNEGSKA (reference sequence). The V segment lost 4 bases and the J segment 8 bases; nucleotides outside the gene matches: 7. The CDR3 region is CSATADRRGYTF. As DNA, the CDR3 is TGCAGTGCTACGGCGGACAGGCGAGGCTACACCTTC.

V and J are TRBV5-4 and TRBJ1-2; 9 bases agree with TRBD1. The trim removed 1 base at V and 5 bases at J, leaving 6 bases unmatched. CDR3 size: 15 residues. Germline V gives CDR1 SGHNT, CDR2 YYREEE (reference sequence). The DNA for the CDR3 is TGTGCCAGCAGCTTGCGACAGGGGGAAGGGTATGGCTACACCTTC. It yields the protein CASSLRQGEGYGYTF.

The chain carries TRBV30 and TRBJ2-7; D is undetermined. Germline assignment: CDR1 GTSNPN and CDR2 SVGIG (reference sequence). The length of the CDR3 is 11 residues. Trimming left V 2 bases short and J 1 base short, with 3 bases between. CDR3 amino acids: CAWSKSYEQYF. DNA for the CDR3: TGTGCCTGGAGTAAGTCCTACGAGCAGTACTTC.

The chain employs TRBV7-8 and TRBJ2-5; no reliable D call. Germline values: CDR1 SGHVS, CDR2 FQNEAQ. CDR3 size: 12 residues. The V end lost 2 bases, the J end lost 4 bases, and 5 bases lay between the germline ends. The CDR3 is CASSLQVETQYF. As DNA, the CDR3 is TGTGCCAGCAGCTTACAGGTAGAGACCCAGTACTTC.

The J gene is TRBJ2-3, the V gene TRBV19, with 12 bases aligning to TRBD2. Germline CDR1 is LNHDA and CDR2 is SQIVND (reference sequence). This CDR3 comprises 15 residues. The ends lost 6 bases at V and 2 bases at J; junction bases unmatched: 3. For the CDR3, the DNA is TGTGCCAGTAGGACTAGCGGGGGAAACACAGATACGCAGTATTTT. It translates to CASRTSGGNTDTQYF.

This clonotype appeared a single time. The V and J genes are TRBV10-1 and TRBJ2-7; 7 positions agree with TRBD2. With 3 bases clipped from V and 3 bases from J, the junction kept 8 bases outside the gene matches. In germline, CDR1 is WNHNN, CDR2 SYGVQD (reference sequence). The CDR3 is made up of 15 amino acids. CDR3 residues: CASSDSPGGGYEQYF. The CDR3 coding sequence is TGCGCCAGCAGTGACTCCCCTGGCGGGGGCTACGAGCAGTACTTC.

The rearrangement joins TRBV29-1 to TRBJ2-4; D may match TRBD1 or TRBD2 (5 bases each). CDR1 SQVTM and CDR2 ANQGSEA come from the germline V gene. The ends were cut back, 1 base at V and 6 bases at J, with 7 bases in the middle. The CDR3 has 12 residues. In DNA, the CDR3 is TGCAGCGTTGAAGGAGGGGTAAACATTCAGTACTTC. This sequence encodes CSVEGGVNIQYF.

The chain employs TRBV19 and TRBJ2-7; tentative D call: TRBD2 (7 bases). Germline V gives CDR1 LNHDA, CDR2 SQIVND (reference sequence). CDR3 length: 14 amino acids. Trimming stripped 7 bases from V and 5 bases from J, with 18 bases between. CDR3 sequence (DNA): TGTGCCAGTAACTGGGGGGGGACATTTGACGAGCAGTACTTC. Translating it yields CASNWGGTFDEQYF.

In the case of this clonotype: Its ends do not fully match the called genes, so a read error is possible. CDR3 sequence: CSTSLGQATNEKLFF. Written as DNA, the CDR3 is TGTTCCACCAGCTTGGGACAAGCAACTAATGAAAAACTGTTTTTT. This chain connects TRBV24-1 to TRBJ1-4; possible D gene TRBD1, 6 bases. Per the germline V gene, CDR1 is KGHDR and CDR2 is SFDVKD. This CDR3 spans 15 amino acids.

This clonotype was counted between two and nine times. This rearrangement joins TRBV20-1 to TRBJ1-1, with 7 bases lining up with TRBD1. The length of the CDR3 is 13 residues. The V gene end was trimmed by 5 bases and the J gene end by 2 bases; junction bases not matched to a gene: 5. In germline, CDR1 is DFQATT, CDR2 SNEGSKA (reference sequence). The CDR3 DNA sequence: TGCAGTGCTGATGGGACAGCCAACACTGAAGCTTTCTTT. This gives the protein CSADGTANTEAFF.

The V gene is TRBV2, the J gene TRBJ1-3; D unclear. CDR3 size: 14 residues. Germline CDR1 and CDR2: SNHLY and FYNNEI. Trimming removed 6 bases from V and 2 bases from J, with 11 bases in between. DNA for the CDR3: TGTGCCAGCAGCGTCCTTGGCACTGGAAACACCATATATTTT. Its translation is CASSVLGTGNTIYF.

The gene calls are TRBV29-1 and TRBJ2-3; 10 bases line up with TRBD2. Germline values: CDR1 SQVTM, CDR2 ANQGSEA. CDR3 length: 14 residues. CDR3 nucleotides: TGCAGTGGTCCTCTAGCGGGAGCGGGAGATACGCAGTATTTT. It yields the protein CSGPLAGAGDTQYF.

The chain is built from TRBV7-3 and TRBJ2-7; D may match TRBD1 or TRBD2 (5 bases each). The CDR3 covers 13 residues. From germline, CDR1 is SGHTA and CDR2 FQGTGA. V was pared by 0 bases and J by 5 bases, with 8 bases between. CDR3: CASSLTGDHEQYF. For the CDR3, the DNA is TGTGCCAGCAGCTTAACAGGGGACCACGAGCAGTACTTC.

This clonotype has at least ten counts. The genes are TRBV7-9 and TRBJ1-5, with D perhaps TRBD1 (5 bases). V was cut by 5 bases and J by 1 base, with 12 bases left in between. Germline V gives CDR1 SEHNR, CDR2 FQNEAQ (reference sequence). The CDR3 spans 15 residues. The CDR3 bases are TGTGCCAGCAGCCAAACAGGAGAGAGCAATCAGCCCCAGCATTTT. Translated, it gives CASSQTGESNQPQHF.

The V and J genes are TRBV10-3 and TRBJ2-7, with D uncertain. The germline V and J ends were trimmed by 0 bases and 2 bases, with 2 bases remaining between them. Germline CDR1 is ENHRY and CDR2 is SYGVKD. This CDR3 region has 12 residues. CDR3 sequence reads: CAISESPYEQYF. DNA of the CDR3: TGTGCCATCAGTGAGTCGCCCTACGAGCAGTACTTC.